The 23 T cell receptor beta chains below all came from one sample that was sequenced in a study of blood T cell repertoires in COVID-19. Some clones are missing from TCRdb's copy, which holds only in-frame ones; the method was immunoSEQ multiplex PCR. This sample yields about 140,000 clones, of which 88% are seen a single time; about 11% belongs to the top ten. Sequencing input: peripheral blood. The receptors here all came from a man between 60 and 75 years old with active or convalescent COVID-19.

The CDR3 sequence is CASSQTDILPEAFF. The DNA of the CDR3 is TGTGCCAGCAGCCAAACGGACATCCTCCCTGAAGCTTTCTTT. The genes are TRBV4-2 and TRBJ1-1; D possibly corresponds to TRBD1 (5 bases). With 2 bases removed from V and 6 bases from J, the gap between germline ends came to 13 bases. The germline V gene encodes CDR1 LGHNA and CDR2 YNFKEQ. The CDR3 covers 14 residues.

In nucleotides, the CDR3 is TGTGCCAGCAGTTACTCTCGGACAGGGAGCAACGAGCAGTACTTC. Its translation is CASSYSRTGSNEQYF. This chain connects TRBV6-5 to TRBJ2-7; 8 bases match TRBD1. Germline V CDR1 and CDR2: MNHEY, SVGAGI. This CDR3 is 15 amino acids long. After removal of 0 bases from V and 5 bases from J, the junction contained 6 bases not matched to a gene.

The chain combines TRBV7-2 with TRBJ1-5; 7 nucleotides line up with TRBD1. CDR3 size: 14 residues. Germline CDR1 SGHTA, CDR2 FQGNSA. J was trimmed by 4 bases and V by 5 bases; bases with no gene match: 5. CDR3 DNA sequence: TGTGCCAGCAGCGCGACAGGGATAAATCAGCCCCAGCATTTT. Its translation is CASSATGINQPQHF.

The chain has TRBV2 and TRBJ1-2, with a weak D call TRBD1 (5 bases). CDR3 length: 12 amino acids. The germline gives CDR1 SNHLY, CDR2 FYNNEI. Trimming shortened V by 6 bases and J by 4 bases, and 9 bases separated the two germline ends. This chain's CDR3 is CASRETAYGYTF. DNA of the CDR3: TGTGCCAGCAGGGAGACAGCCTATGGCTACACCTTC.

This clone was recorded once. The chain has TRBV5-1 and TRBJ2-3; no clear D gene. The germline gives CDR1 SGHRS, CDR2 YFSETQ. V was clipped by 1 base and J by 0 bases, with 9 bases between them. The CDR3 spans 15 residues. The CDR3 here is CASSLRQKSTDTQYF. The CDR3 DNA reads as TGCGCCAGCAGCTTGAGACAAAAAAGCACAGATACGCAGTATTTT.

This clone was seen only once. The genes are TRBV5-1 and TRBJ2-6; D is uncertain. CDR1 and CDR2 (germline): SGHRS, YFSETQ. This CDR3 has 14 residues. Trimming left V 10 bases short and J 2 bases short, with 13 bases between. CDR3 DNA: TGCGCCGGGCCAGAACCCCCTGGGGCCAACGTCCTGACTTTC. This sequence encodes CAGPEPPGANVLTF.

The table lists this clone with many counts. This sequence joins TRBV11-2 and TRBJ1-3; no clear D. Germline CDR1 and CDR2: SGHAT and FQNNGV. This CDR3 is built from 14 residues. Trimming cost V 4 bases and J 1 base, with 8 bases left between them. CDR3 coding DNA: TGTGCCAGCAGCTCCGTTATGTCTGGAAACACCATATATTTT. As protein: CASSSVMSGNTIYF.

This chain joins TRBV7-9 and TRBJ1-1; a possible D gene is TRBD1 (6 bases). V lost 11 bases, J lost 4 bases, and 23 bases lay in between. The CDR3 extends over 15 amino acids. Germline CDR1 reads SEHNR; CDR2 reads FQNEAQ (reference sequence). As DNA, the CDR3 is TGTGCCGCCTCGGATCCGGACAGTTGGATCACTGAAGCTTTCTTT. Encoded protein: CAASDPDSWITEAFF.

V is TRBV5-8 and J is TRBJ1-2, with D possibly TRBD1 on 6 matching bases. Per the germline V gene, CDR1 is SGHTS and CDR2 is YDEGEE. The CDR3 spans 13 residues. The V gene lost 6 bases and the J gene lost 7 bases, with 16 bases spanning the gap. DNA of the CDR3: TGTGCCAGCATGGCTGGACAGCTAACTGGCTACACCTTC. Its protein is CASMAGQLTGYTF.

This chain joins TRBV30 and TRBJ2-2; D gene ambiguous. The CDR3 has 12 residues. Germline loops: CDR1 GTSNPN, CDR2 SVGIG (reference sequence). V gave up 4 bases and J gave up 4 bases, with 7 bases separating them. The CDR3 DNA is TGTGCCTGGAACCGGTTCACCGGGGAGCTGTTTTTT. It is translated as CAWNRFTGELFF.

The chain couples TRBV28 to TRBJ2-3, with TRBD1 matching 7 bases. CDR1 and CDR2 from the germline V gene are MDHEN and SYDVKM. This CDR3 spans 13 amino acids. V lost 6 bases and J lost 8; bases outside the gene matches: 8. This chain's CDR3 is CASSRQGVTTQYF. Here the CDR3 DNA reads TGTGCCAGCAGCCGACAGGGCGTAACTACGCAGTATTTT.

The chain is built from TRBV2 and TRBJ2-4; D remains ambiguous. Germline V gives CDR1 SNHLY, CDR2 FYNNEI. Trimming left V 5 bases short and J 0 bases short, with 11 bases between. The CDR3 runs to 15 residues. The CDR3 bases are TGTGCCAGCAGTACCAATTTAGTAGCCAAAAACATTCAGTACTTC. Protein: CASSTNLVAKNIQYF.

This sequence joins TRBV27 and TRBJ1-1; TRBD1 agrees at 10 bases. The V segment lost 6 bases and the J segment 5 bases; nucleotides outside the gene matches: 6. The CDR3 totals 14 residues. From germline, CDR1 is MNHEY and CDR2 SMNVEV (reference sequence). CDR3 nucleotides: TGTGCCAGCAGCCTGACAGGGGGCAGGACTGAAGCTTTCTTT. Translated: CASSLTGGRTEAFF.

J is TRBJ1-1 and V is TRBV29-1; D is unclear. Germline V gene lookup returns CDR1 SQVTM and CDR2 ANQGSEA. The CDR3 spans 11 residues. The ends were cut back, 6 bases at V and 14 bases at J, with 19 bases in the middle. DNA of the CDR3: TGCAGCGTCCGGGGAGACGGCCCACCGTTCTTT. Translation gives CSVRGDGPPFF. Supplemented by reference TRBV29-1 and TRBJ1-1, the full variable domain reads SAVISQKPSRDICQRGTSLTIQCQVDSQVTMMFWYRQQPGQSLTLIATANQGSEATYESGFVIDKFPISRPNLTFSTLTVSNMSPEDSSIYLCSVRGDGPPFFGQGTRLTVV.

This chain joins TRBV27 and TRBJ2-2; D uncertain. Germline V gives CDR1 MNHEY, CDR2 SMNVEV (reference sequence). V shed 0 bases and J shed 9 bases, with 11 bases lying between them. This CDR3 contains 14 residues. The CDR3 DNA is TGTGCCAGCAGTTTATCGTGGTCTGGCAGGGAGCTGTTTTTT. The encoded protein is CASSLSWSGRELFF.

The CDR3 sequence is CSVVGVGGGYTF. CDR3 coding DNA: TGCAGCGTTGTTGGAGTGGGTGGTGGCTACACCTTC. The rearrangement joins TRBV29-1 to TRBJ1-2; D gene ambiguous. The CDR3 is 12 amino acids. Trimming took off 4 bases at V and 7 bases at J, with 13 bases between the two ends. Germline V gene sequence: CDR1 SQVTM, CDR2 ANQGSEA.

This chain connects TRBV4-2 to TRBJ2-3; 11 nucleotides align to TRBD2. Trimming cost V 0 bases and J 6 bases; bases outside gene matches: 5. This CDR3 comprises 16 residues. Germline CDR1 reads LGHNA; CDR2 reads YNFKEQ. The CDR3 bases are TGTGCCAGCAGCCAAGAACTAGCGGGAGTTGAGGATACGCAGTATTTT. Protein sequence: CASSQELAGVEDTQYF.

V is TRBV6-6 and J is TRBJ2-1; 8 nucleotides agree with TRBD2. Trimming cost V 8 bases and J 14 bases; bases outside gene matches: 11. CDR1 and CDR2 from the germline V gene are MNHNY and SVGAGI (reference sequence). The CDR3 loop spans 12 amino acids. CDR3: CASREEREYKFF. CDR3 in DNA: TGTGCCAGCCGGGAAGAGCGGGAGTATAAGTTCTTC.

V usage is TRBV9 and J usage is TRBJ2-5; 8 nucleotides align to TRBD1. V was clipped by 4 bases and J by 5 bases; unmatched bases: 10. The CDR3 is 15 amino acids. Germline CDR1 is SGDLS and CDR2 is YYNGEE. CDR3 sequence (DNA): TGTGCCAGCAGCTCCCAGGACAGGGTATGGGAGACCCAGTACTTC. It specifies CASSSQDRVWETQYF.

The rearrangement joins TRBV6-5 to TRBJ2-2; possible D gene TRBD1, 6 bases. CDR3 length equals 14 residues. V was pared by 10 bases and J by 4 bases, with 16 bases between. The germline gives CDR1 MNHEY, CDR2 SVGAGI. The CDR3 region is CATSYRVITGELFF. The CDR3 DNA sequence: TGTGCCACCTCTTACAGGGTAATCACCGGGGAGCTGTTTTTT.

This chain connects TRBV27 to TRBJ1-2; 12 positions agree with TRBD1. The CDR3 consists of 13 residues. Germline V gives CDR1 MNHEY, CDR2 SMNVEV (reference sequence). The V segment lost 9 bases and the J segment 11 bases; nucleotides outside the gene matches: 10. CDR3: CASCGTGGAYYTF. The CDR3 DNA reads as TGTGCCAGTTGCGGGACAGGGGGCGCTTATTACACCTTC.

V usage is TRBV4-3 and J usage is TRBJ1-2, with a tentative D call TRBD1 (6 bases). CDR3 length: 14 residues. Trimming took off 1 base at V and 4 bases at J, with 10 bases between the two ends. CDR1 and CDR2 (germline): LGHNA, YSLEER. CDR3 in amino acids: CASSQGQAAYGYTF. CDR3 nucleotides: TGCGCCAGCAGCCAAGGACAGGCAGCCTATGGCTACACCTTC.

This chain connects TRBV24-1 to TRBJ2-1; 10 positions agree with TRBD2. Germline V lookup: CDR1 KGHDR, CDR2 SFDVKD. This CDR3 contains 16 residues. V gave up 3 bases and J gave up 8 bases; unmatched junction bases: 9. CDR3 bases: TGTGCCACCAGTGATCCCTCTAGCGGGAGTATTCATGAGCAGTTCTTC. Encoded protein: CATSDPSSGSIHEQFF.